The 21 T cell receptor beta chains presented below share a single source sample, sequenced in a study of T cell responses to AZD1222 COVID-19 vaccine. The table came from immunoSEQ multiplex PCR; TCRdb's copy has only in-frame clones and leaves some out. The sample has tens of thousands of clones, approximately 90% seen once; the top ten hold around 5%. The starting material was peripheral blood, obtained on day 0 of AZD1222 vaccination. Every receptor here comes from an adult in good health.

The chain employs TRBV6-5 and TRBJ1-5; no clear D gene. The length of the CDR3 is 12 residues. V was shortened by 5 bases and J by 9 bases, with 11 bases between the two germline ends. Germline V gene data show CDR1 as MNHEY and CDR2 as SVGAGI. The CDR3 sequence is CASSTPPRPQHF. CDR3 DNA sequence: TGTGCCAGCAGTACCCCCCCGAGGCCCCAGCATTTT.

The rearrangement uses TRBV19 and TRBJ1-6; 8 bases agree with TRBD1. The germline V gene encodes CDR1 LNHDA and CDR2 SQIVND (reference sequence). V lost 1 base to trimming and J lost 7 bases; unmatched junction nucleotides: 6. The CDR3 contains 16 residues. The CDR3 loop reads CASSIGQGARNSPLHF. The CDR3 coding sequence is TGTGCCAGTAGTATAGGGCAGGGGGCGAGGAATTCACCCCTCCACTTT.

The rearrangement uses TRBV5-1 and TRBJ2-1, with D hard to call. The CDR3 length is 14 residues. CDR1 is SGHRS and CDR2 is YFSETQ in the germline V gene. The ends were cut back, 0 bases at V and 5 bases at J, with 9 bases in the middle. CDR3 in amino acids: CASSLVSGDNEQFF. The DNA of the CDR3 is TGCGCCAGCAGCTTGGTGAGTGGGGACAATGAGCAGTTCTTC. Supplemented by reference TRBV5-1 and TRBJ2-1, the full variable domain reads KAGVTQTPRYLIKTRGQQVTLSCSPISGHRSVSWYQQTPGQGLQFLFEYFSETQRNKGNFPGRFSGRQFSNSRSEMNVSTLELGDSALYLCASSLVSGDNEQFFGPGTRLTVL.

This clone was detected once. The chain is built from TRBV12-5 and TRBJ1-1; D unclear. V was shortened by 7 bases and J by 3 bases, with 9 bases between the two germline ends. Germline V CDR1 and CDR2: LGHNT, FRNRAP. The CDR3 has 12 residues. The CDR3 DNA follows: TGTGCTAGTGCACGGGAGTACACTGAAGCTTTCTTT. Protein sequence: CASAREYTEAFF.

The chain joins TRBV2 to TRBJ1-1; no reliable D call. Germline V gene data show CDR1 as SNHLY and CDR2 as FYNNEI. Trimming pared 4 bases from V and 0 bases from J, leaving 6 bases between. This CDR3 has 13 residues. The CDR3 DNA is TGTGCCAGCAGTGGACTGATGAACACTGAAGCTTTCTTT. Translating it yields CASSGLMNTEAFF.

V is TRBV4-1 and J is TRBJ2-3; the match to TRBD2 covers 7 bases. This CDR3 comprises 19 residues. Losses at the gene ends were 0 bases for V and 3 bases for J; bases not matched to a gene: 15. Germline V gene lookup returns CDR1 MGHRA and CDR2 YSYEKL. CDR3 protein: CASSQEVTPRSAGTDTQYF. CDR3 coding DNA: TGCGCCAGCAGCCAAGAGGTTACTCCCCGATCAGCGGGGACAGATACGCAGTATTTT.

V is TRBV6-6 and J is TRBJ1-2, with D perhaps matching TRBD1 (6 bases). Germline V gives CDR1 MNHNY, CDR2 SVGAGI (reference sequence). This CDR3 is built from 14 residues. Trimming stripped 2 bases from V and 2 bases from J, with 9 bases between. The CDR3 loop is CASSYRQENYGYTF. CDR3 nucleotide sequence: TGTGCCAGCAGTTACAGACAGGAGAACTATGGCTACACCTTC.

V and J are TRBV7-8 and TRBJ1-6, with D possibly being TRBD1 (6 bases). The V and J ends lost 7 bases and 0 bases respectively, with 10 bases between them. This CDR3 spans 15 amino acids. Germline V gene data show CDR1 as SGHVS and CDR2 as FQNEAQ. The CDR3 DNA sequence: TGTGCCAGCAACCGGGACAACTCCTATAATTCACCCCTCCACTTT. It codes for CASNRDNSYNSPLHF.

The rearrangement links TRBV16 to TRBJ1-2; TRBD1 matches 11 bases. Trimming removed 4 bases from V and 4 bases from J; junction bases left unmatched: 8. The CDR3 is 16 residues long. The germline V gene has CDR1 KGHSY and CDR2 FQNENV. In DNA, the CDR3 is TGTGCCAGCAGCCCCCAAGGGACAGGGGGATCCTATGGCTACACCTTC. Translating it yields CASSPQGTGGSYGYTF. The whole variable domain, filled in from reference TRBV16 and TRBJ1-2, reads GEEVAQTPKHLVRGEGQKAKLYCAPIKGHSYVFWYQQVLKNEFKFLISFQNENVFDETGMPKERFSAKCLPNSPCSLEIQATKLEDSAVYFCASSPQGTGGSYGYTFGSGTRLTVV.

This sequence joins TRBV19 and TRBJ1-5; D unclear. Looked up from germline, CDR1 is LNHDA and CDR2 is SQIVND (reference sequence). The germline V and J ends were trimmed by 5 bases and 0 bases, with 17 bases remaining between them. CDR3 length: 17 amino acids. In DNA, the CDR3 is TGTGCCAGTAGTCGCCCCCAAGATTCATATAGCAATCAGCCCCAGCATTTT. This sequence encodes CASSRPQDSYSNQPQHF.

This clone was observed a single time. The CDR3 DNA is TGTGCCAGCAGTTTCCGGGACGGACGGGGCTACACCTTC. As protein: CASSFRDGRGYTF. The V and J genes are TRBV27 and TRBJ1-2; D may be TRBD1 (5 bases). This CDR3 has 13 amino acids. The germline gives CDR1 MNHEY, CDR2 SMNVEV (reference sequence). V lost 3 bases to trimming and J lost 8 bases, with 13 bases between them.

J is TRBJ1-1 and V is TRBV16, with D tentatively TRBD1 (5 bases). CDR3 length: 14 amino acids. The germline V gene encodes CDR1 KGHSY and CDR2 FQNENV. Trimming shortened V by 4 bases and J by 2 bases, and 11 bases separated the two germline ends. DNA for the CDR3: TGTGCCAGCAGCCGCAGGGTGGTTAACACTGAAGCTTTCTTT. This codes for CASSRRVVNTEAFF.

This chain links TRBV6-5 with TRBJ2-1, with 11 nucleotides matching TRBD1. Trimming took 2 bases from V and 8 from J; bases not matched to a gene: 5. CDR3 size: 15 residues. From germline, CDR1 is MNHEY and CDR2 SVGAGI. Written as DNA, the CDR3 is TGTGCCAGCAGTTACCGGAGGACAGGGGGCTATGAGCAGTTCTTC. This gives the protein CASSYRRTGGYEQFF.

This chain connects TRBV6-1 to TRBJ1-6; perhaps TRBD1 as D (6 bases). Germline V gene lookup returns CDR1 MNHNS and CDR2 SASEGT. The CDR3 sequence is 16 residues long. The germline V and J ends were trimmed by 1 base and 7 bases, with 14 bases remaining between them. CDR3 residues: CASSEVQGFYNSPLHF. In DNA form, the CDR3 reads TGTGCCAGCAGTGAAGTACAGGGTTTCTACAATTCACCCCTCCACTTT.

The V and J genes are TRBV6-5 and TRBJ1-2; 8 bases line up with TRBD1. CDR3 size: 12 residues. The germline gives CDR1 MNHEY, CDR2 SVGAGI. The junction had 8 bases not matched to a gene; V was cut back by 7 bases and J by 10 bases. This CDR3 reads CASKKTGEVYTF. The CDR3 bases are TGTGCCAGCAAAAAGACAGGGGAGGTCTACACCTTC.

This sequence joins TRBV12-3 or TRBV12-4 and TRBJ2-7, with 7 bases identical to TRBD1. V shed 6 bases and J 3 bases; nucleotides not matched to a gene: 5. This CDR3 is built from 13 residues. The DNA for the CDR3 is TGTGCCAGCAGGCTGACAGGGCACTACGAGCAGTACTTC. Translating gives CASRLTGHYEQYF.

The gene calls are TRBV5-1 and TRBJ1-1, with a tentative D call TRBD1 (5 bases). Trimming removed 0 bases at V and 3 bases at J, with 9 bases between. The CDR3 length is 14 residues. Germline lookup yields CDR1 SGHRS and CDR2 YFSETQ. In DNA form, the CDR3 reads TGCGCCAGCAGCTTGGTTCTGGGGGACACTGAAGCTTTCTTT. Protein sequence: CASSLVLGDTEAFF.

The sample holds a few counts of this clone. This chain connects TRBV6-5 to TRBJ2-2, with 11 positions matching TRBD1. Germline CDR1 and CDR2: MNHEY and SVGAGI. V dropped 6 bases and J dropped 5; count of bases not matched to a gene: 5. This CDR3 has 15 amino acids. This chain's CDR3 is CASSVGQGATGELFF. The CDR3 DNA is TGTGCCAGCAGCGTAGGACAGGGGGCGACCGGGGAGCTGTTTTTT.

The rearrangement joins TRBV7-8 to TRBJ1-2; D unclear. Trimming cost V 2 bases and J 0 bases, with 13 bases left between them. Germline assignment: CDR1 SGHVS and CDR2 FQNEAQ. CDR3 length: 16 amino acids. The CDR3 loop is CASSLIIAGANYGYTF. In nucleotides, the CDR3 is TGTGCCAGCAGCTTAATTATTGCTGGGGCTAACTATGGCTACACCTTC.

This chain links TRBV27 with TRBJ1-1; 10 bases line up with TRBD1. In germline, CDR1 is MNHEY, CDR2 SMNVEV (reference sequence). The CDR3 consists of 16 residues. The V segment lost 5 bases and the J segment 4 bases; nucleotides outside the gene matches: 10. The CDR3 DNA reads TGTGCCAGCAGTCGAAACCGGGGACAGGGGATCACTGAAGCTTTCTTT. Its protein is CASSRNRGQGITEAFF.

The V call is TRBV2, the J call TRBJ1-1; 7 nucleotides agree with TRBD1. Losses at the gene ends were 7 bases for V and 1 base for J; bases not matched to a gene: 12. Germline V gene data show CDR1 as SNHLY and CDR2 as FYNNEI. The CDR3 is made up of 16 amino acids. The CDR3 sequence: CASTLDRVLKNTEAFF. DNA of the CDR3: TGTGCCAGCACCCTAGACAGGGTCCTTAAGAACACTGAAGCTTTCTTT.